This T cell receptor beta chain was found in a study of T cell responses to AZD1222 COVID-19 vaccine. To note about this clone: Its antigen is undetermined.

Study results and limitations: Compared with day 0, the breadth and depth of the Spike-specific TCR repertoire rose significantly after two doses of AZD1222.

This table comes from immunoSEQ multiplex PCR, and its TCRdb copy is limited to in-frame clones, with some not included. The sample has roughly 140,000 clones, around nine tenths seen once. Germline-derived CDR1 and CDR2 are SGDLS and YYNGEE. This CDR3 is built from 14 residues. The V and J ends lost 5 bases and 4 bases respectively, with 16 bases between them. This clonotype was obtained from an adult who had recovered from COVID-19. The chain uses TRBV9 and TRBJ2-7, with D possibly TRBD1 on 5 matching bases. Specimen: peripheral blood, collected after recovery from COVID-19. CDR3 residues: CASSEGVFSYEQYF. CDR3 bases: TGTGCCAGCAGTGAAGGGGTCTTCTCATACGAGCAGTACTTC.